This paragraph covers one TCR beta chain sequence. This sample is part of a study of blood T cell repertoires in COVID-19. Generated by immunoSEQ multiplex PCR, the TCRdb table keeps only in-frame clones and is missing some. This table holds approximately 140,000 clones, 80% to 90% found once. V trimming: 0 bases; J trimming: 6 bases; junction bases outside the gene matches: 2. CDR1 and CDR2 (germline): SGHTA, FQGNSA. This CDR3 has 16 residues. Sequenced input: peripheral blood. The sequence came from a man aged 45 to 65 with active or convalescent COVID-19. The chain uses TRBV7-2 and TRBJ2-2; TRBD2 agrees at 12 bases. CDR3 DNA: TGTGCCAGCAGCTTAGCGGGACTAGCGGGTTCCGGGGAGCTGTTTTTT. Protein: CASSLAGLAGSGELFF.